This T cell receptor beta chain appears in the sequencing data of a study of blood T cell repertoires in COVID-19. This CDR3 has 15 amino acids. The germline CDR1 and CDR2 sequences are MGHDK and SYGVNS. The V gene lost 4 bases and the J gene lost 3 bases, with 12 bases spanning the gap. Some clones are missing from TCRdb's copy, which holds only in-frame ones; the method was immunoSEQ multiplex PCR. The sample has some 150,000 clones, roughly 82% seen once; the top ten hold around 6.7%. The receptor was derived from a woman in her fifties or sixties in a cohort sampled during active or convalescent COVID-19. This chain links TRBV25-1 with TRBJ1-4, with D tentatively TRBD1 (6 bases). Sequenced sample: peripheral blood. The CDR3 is CASSAYDRPNEKLFF. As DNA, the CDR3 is TGTGCCAGCAGTGCATACGACAGGCCTAATGAAAAACTGTTTTTT.